This entry lists 31 T cell receptor beta chains sequenced from one sample in a study of STAT5B mutations in CD4+ large granular lymphocyte leukemia (dated by TCRdb to between 2022 and 2023). The library came from the immunoSEQ multiplex PCR assay. TCRdb took this table from immuneACCESS and kept in-frame rearrangements with V and J called. Such tables lack part of the clones; where checked against another copy, unresolved V genes explain under half of the gap, and the rest is unexplained. The sample table contains about 21,000 clones; only one count was recorded for roughly 77% of them. In total, the top ten clones hold roughly 30% of the sample. Sequenced: CD4+ T cells from blood buffy coats. The receptor source for this set is a human donor in good health.

This chain connects TRBV19 to TRBJ2-7, with D hard to call. Per germline, CDR1 LNHDA and CDR2 SQIVND (reference sequence). Trimming pared 1 base from V and 0 bases from J, leaving 13 bases between. This CDR3 is built from 16 residues. CDR3: CASSIGSRLSSYEQYF. The CDR3 DNA follows: TGTGCCAGTAGTATAGGCAGCAGATTGAGCTCCTACGAGCAGTACTTC. Full variable domain (outside the CDR3, taken from reference TRBV19 and TRBJ2-7): DGGITQSPKYLFRKEGQNVTLSCEQNLNHDAMYWYRQDPGQGLRLIYYSQIVNDFQKGDIAEGYSVSREKKESFPLTVTSAQKNPTAFYLCASSIGSRLSSYEQYFGPGTRLTVT.

This clone came up a few times. The gene calls are TRBV5-4 and TRBJ1-4, with no clear D. This CDR3 is built from 14 residues. Germline V gives CDR1 SGHNT, CDR2 YYREEE (reference sequence). Trimming left V 3 bases short and J 3 bases short, with 9 bases between. The CDR3, as DNA: TGTGCCAGCAGCTCGGGGATGGCTAATGAAAAACTGTTTTTT. The encoded protein is CASSSGMANEKLFF.

This clone was detected only a few times. This sequence joins TRBV10-2 and TRBJ1-1, with D hard to call. Germline assignment: CDR1 WSHSY and CDR2 SAAADI. With 10 bases removed from V and 1 base from J, the gap between germline ends came to 7 bases. The CDR3 is 11 residues long. Written as DNA, the CDR3 is TGCGCCACTACACAGAACACTGAAGCTTTCTTT. As protein: CATTQNTEAFF.

This clone was counted between two and nine times. This chain links TRBV7-2 with TRBJ2-3, with D possibly being TRBD1 or TRBD2 (6 bases each). Between the trimmed V and J ends, which lost 2 bases and 3 bases, there was a span of 9 bases. Looked up from germline, CDR1 is SGHTA and CDR2 is FQGNSA. The CDR3 contains 14 residues. The CDR3 region has the DNA TGTGCCAGCAGCTTACGAGGGGGGACAGATACGCAGTATTTT. Translation: CASSLRGGTDTQYF.

This rearrangement joins TRBV5-4 to TRBJ2-1, with D uncertain. With 0 bases removed from V and 2 bases from J, the gap between germline ends came to 9 bases. The CDR3 is made up of 15 amino acids. Germline V gene data show CDR1 as SGHNT and CDR2 as YYREEE (reference sequence). This CDR3 reads CASSLEGSTYNEQFF. CDR3 in DNA: TGTGCCAGCAGCTTGGAGGGCAGCACCTACAATGAGCAGTTCTTC.

J is TRBJ2-3 and V is TRBV21-1. TRBV21-1 is a listed pseudogene. The CDR3 loop spans 14 amino acids. The CDR3 protein is CASSKENLGDTQYF. Written as DNA, the CDR3 is TGTGCCAGCAGCAAAGAGAACTTAGGGGATACGCAGTATTTT.

The chain combines TRBV29-1 with TRBJ2-5; D gene unclear. CDR1 and CDR2 (germline): SQVTM, ANQGSEA. CDR3 size: 14 residues. Trimming pared 6 bases from V and 5 bases from J, leaving 19 bases between. The CDR3 DNA follows: TGCAGCGTGCACCGCTCCGTTGTGGGGGAGACCCAGTACTTC. Its translation is CSVHRSVVGETQYF.

V is TRBV7-6 and J is TRBJ1-5, with D possibly matching TRBD1 (5 bases). Germline V lookup: CDR1 SGHVS, CDR2 FNYEAQ. This CDR3 region has 14 residues. The V end was cut by 1 base, the J end by 4 bases, with 8 bases between. Here the CDR3 reads CASSLGGVNQPQHF. For the CDR3, the DNA is TGTGCCAGCAGCTTAGGAGGGGTAAATCAGCCCCAGCATTTT.

The J gene is TRBJ1-1, the V gene TRBV7-2, with TRBD1 matching 11 bases. Per germline, CDR1 SGHTA and CDR2 FQGNSA. The CDR3 is made up of 14 amino acids. Trimming removed 1 base from V and 6 bases from J; junction bases left unmatched: 1. This chain's CDR3 is CASSLGTGGAEAFF. DNA of the CDR3: TGTGCCAGCAGCTTAGGGACAGGGGGCGCTGAAGCTTTCTTT.

This clone was counted between two and nine times. V is TRBV19 and J is TRBJ1-1; TRBD1 matches 8 bases. Germline V gene sequence: CDR1 LNHDA, CDR2 SQIVND (reference sequence). The junction had 4 bases not matched to a gene; V was cut back by 6 bases and J by 4 bases. This CDR3 region has 13 residues. This CDR3 reads CASSRTGTTEAFF. CDR3 DNA: TGTGCCAGTAGCCGGACAGGGACCACTGAAGCTTTCTTT.

The genes are TRBV4-1 and TRBJ2-1; 8 nucleotides match TRBD2. This CDR3 has 17 residues. J gave up 5 bases and V 0 bases, and 9 bases lay outside the gene matches. Germline CDR1 reads MGHRA; CDR2 reads YSYEKL. The CDR3 loop reads CASSQDQAGVGDNEQFF. The CDR3 region has the DNA TGCGCCAGCAGCCAAGATCAAGCGGGAGTGGGCGACAATGAGCAGTTCTTC.

The CDR3: CASSPDRGSSGANVLTF. For the CDR3, the DNA is TGTGCCAGCAGCCCCGACAGGGGTAGCTCTGGGGCCAACGTCCTGACTTTC. V and J are TRBV14 and TRBJ2-6, with TRBD1 identical over 8 bases. V lost 4 bases to trimming and J lost 0 bases; unmatched junction nucleotides: 5. This CDR3 has 17 residues. Germline values: CDR1 SGHDN, CDR2 FVKESK.

This clone has a handful of counts. This chain joins TRBV6-6 and TRBJ1-1; 12 nucleotides match TRBD1. The CDR3 consists of 15 residues. Germline V gene data show CDR1 as MNHNY and CDR2 as SVGAGI (reference sequence). V lost 6 bases and J lost 0; bases outside the gene matches: 2. In nucleotides, the CDR3 is TGTGCCAGCAGGGGGACAGGGGGCTTGAACACTGAAGCTTTCTTT. This gives the protein CASRGTGGLNTEAFF.

This rearrangement joins TRBV6-5 to TRBJ2-7, with 8 bases identical to TRBD1. The CDR3 is made up of 15 amino acids. The J segment lost 2 bases and the V segment lost 2 bases, leaving 5 bases of the junction unmatched. Germline CDR1 is MNHEY and CDR2 is SVGAGI. CDR3 nucleotide sequence: TGTGCCAGCAGTTACCGGACGACAGGGGCCTACGAGCAGTACTTC. This gives the protein CASSYRTTGAYEQYF.

J is TRBJ2-7 and V is TRBV27, with a tentative D call TRBD2 (6 bases). Germline V gene data show CDR1 as MNHEY and CDR2 as SMNVEV (reference sequence). This CDR3 has 14 amino acids. Trimming removed 4 bases from V and 3 bases from J, with 13 bases in between. CDR3 loop: CASSSRLGSYEQYF. The CDR3 nucleotides are TGTGCCAGCAGTTCTCGACTAGGAAGCTACGAGCAGTACTTC.

This sequence joins TRBV5-1 and TRBJ2-2, with TRBD1 matching over 8 bases. V dropped 4 bases and J dropped 1; count of bases not matched to a gene: 6. Germline values: CDR1 SGHRS, CDR2 YFSETQ. This CDR3 contains 16 residues. The CDR3 DNA is TGCGCCAGCAGCCCCGGACAGGGTAGGAACACCGGGGAGCTGTTTTTT. As protein: CASSPGQGRNTGELFF.

V usage is TRBV27 and J usage is TRBJ2-7, with a possible D match to TRBD2 (6 bases). Germline-derived CDR1 and CDR2 are MNHEY and SMNVEV (reference sequence). The V end was cut by 5 bases, the J end by 6 bases, with 23 bases between. The CDR3 runs to 16 residues. For the CDR3, the DNA is TGTGCCAGCAGTGCCTTCCTCCCCGGTGGAGGGGCCGAGCAGTACTTC. Translation gives CASSAFLPGGGAEQYF.

This CDR3 reads CASSRGINNEQFF. CDR3 sequence (DNA): TGTGCCAGCAGTAGGGGGATTAACAATGAGCAGTTCTTC. The chain carries TRBV7-2 and TRBJ2-1, with a weak D call TRBD1 (6 bases). This CDR3 contains 13 residues. Germline V CDR1 and CDR2: SGHTA, FQGNSA. Deletions cut 6 bases from V and 5 bases from J, with 11 bases between. The whole variable domain, filled in from reference TRBV7-2 and TRBJ2-1, reads GAGVSQSPSNKVTEKGKDVELRCDPISGHTALYWYRQSLGQGLEFLIYFQGNSAPDKSGLPSDRFSAERTGGSVSTLTIQRTQQEDSAVYLCASSRGINNEQFFGPGTRLTVL.

This clone was counted only a few times. V usage is TRBV19 and J usage is TRBJ1-5; 8 bases agree with TRBD1. CDR1 LNHDA and CDR2 SQIVND come from the germline V gene (reference sequence). This CDR3 contains 15 residues. J was trimmed by 3 bases and V by 6 bases; bases with no gene match: 7. The CDR3 is CASSQTGQANQPQHF. CDR3 DNA sequence: TGTGCCAGTAGCCAAACGGGACAGGCCAATCAGCCCCAGCATTTT.

V is TRBV6-6 and J is TRBJ2-1; D is undetermined. V lost 8 bases and J lost 2, with 13 bases in between. The CDR3 runs to 14 residues. Germline loops: CDR1 MNHNY, CDR2 SVGAGI (reference sequence). CDR3 loop: CASSRGVTYNEQFF. The CDR3 DNA follows: TGTGCCAGCTCCCGTGGGGTCACCTACAATGAGCAGTTCTTC.

The genes are TRBV18 and TRBJ2-6; D tentatively reads TRBD1 or TRBD2 (5 bases each). This CDR3 region has 18 residues. V lost 2 bases, J lost 4 bases, and 18 bases lay in between. CDR1 and CDR2 (germline): KGHSH, LQKENI. CDR3 in amino acids: CASSPIDPGTSGANVLTF. CDR3 sequence (DNA): TGTGCCAGCTCACCAATTGATCCGGGGACCTCCGGGGCCAACGTCCTGACTTTC.

The J gene is TRBJ2-2, the V gene TRBV10-3; 9 positions agree with TRBD2. The ends lost 2 bases at V and 0 bases at J; junction bases unmatched: 4. Germline V lookup: CDR1 ENHRY, CDR2 SYGVKD. CDR3 length equals 17 residues. CDR3 protein: CAISERAGGANTGELFF. In DNA form, the CDR3 reads TGTGCCATCAGTGAGCGGGCGGGGGGGGCGAACACCGGGGAGCTGTTTTTT.

The chain carries TRBV6-1 and TRBJ2-7, with a possible D match to TRBD2 (6 bases). CDR1 MNHNS and CDR2 SASEGT come from the germline V gene. The V gene lost 8 bases and the J gene lost 1 base, with 9 bases spanning the gap. This CDR3 has 12 residues. This CDR3 is CASGRFSYEQYF. The CDR3 coding sequence is TGTGCCAGCGGGAGGTTTTCCTACGAGCAGTACTTC.

The chain uses TRBV4-1 and TRBJ1-2, with no clear D. The CDR3 loop spans 13 amino acids. V was shortened by 4 bases and J by 4 bases, with 10 bases between the two germline ends. Germline V CDR1 and CDR2: MGHRA, YSYEKL. Written as DNA, the CDR3 is TGCGCCAGCAGCCCTGAGGTACCCTATGGCTACACCTTC. Translated: CASSPEVPYGYTF.

The chain uses TRBV27 and TRBJ2-1, with D possibly TRBD2 on 6 matching bases. Trimming took 6 bases from V and 0 from J, leaving 18 bases between them. The CDR3 contains 17 residues. Germline V gives CDR1 MNHEY, CDR2 SMNVEV (reference sequence). CDR3 nucleotides: TGTGCCAGCAGCTGGGCTGCGGGGCCTAGCTCCTACAATGAGCAGTTCTTC. It yields the protein CASSWAAGPSSYNEQFF.

J is TRBJ1-2 and V is TRBV19, with D possibly being TRBD1 (6 bases). CDR1 and CDR2 from the germline V gene are LNHDA and SQIVND (reference sequence). V lost 5 bases and J lost 2, with 15 bases in between. This CDR3 has 15 amino acids. CDR3 DNA: TGTGCCAGTAGTGTCACCCAGACAGGAAACTATGGCTACACCTTC. It codes for CASSVTQTGNYGYTF.

This chain's CDR3 is CATSRGDGETQYF. CDR3 sequence (DNA): TGTGCCACCAGCAGAGGGGACGGAGAGACCCAGTACTTC. J is TRBJ2-5 and V is TRBV15; D may match TRBD1 or TRBD2 (5 bases each). The CDR3 has 13 residues. The V end was cut by 1 base, the J end by 4 bases, with 7 bases between. Per the germline V gene, CDR1 is LNHNV and CDR2 is YYDKDF (reference sequence).

The J gene is TRBJ1-1, the V gene TRBV5-1, with D perhaps matching TRBD1 (6 bases). The ends were cut back, 5 bases at V and 4 bases at J, with 18 bases in the middle. Germline-derived CDR1 and CDR2 are SGHRS and YFSETQ. The CDR3 covers 15 residues. CDR3 bases: TGCGCCAGCAGTACAGGGTGGTCGAAGAGCACTGAAGCTTTCTTT. Protein product: CASSTGWSKSTEAFF.

This chain links TRBV2 with TRBJ1-5, with D possibly being TRBD1 (5 bases). The germline V gene has CDR1 SNHLY and CDR2 FYNNEI. The CDR3 loop spans 14 amino acids. Trimming shortened V by 4 bases and J by 2 bases, and 9 bases separated the two germline ends. CDR3 amino acids: CASSGGNGNQPQHF. In nucleotides, the CDR3 is TGTGCCAGCAGTGGGGGGAATGGCAATCAGCCCCAGCATTTT.

Written as DNA, the CDR3 is TGTGCCAGCAGCTTTCAACGGGCCCTGAACACTGAAGCTTTCTTT. This sequence encodes CASSFQRALNTEAFF. The chain is built from TRBV5-8 and TRBJ1-1; D ambiguous. The CDR3 runs 15 residues. Germline-derived CDR1 and CDR2 are SGHTS and YDEGEE. V lost 2 bases and J lost 0, with 11 bases in between.

This chain connects TRBV4-3 to TRBJ2-5; D is possibly TRBD1 or TRBD2 (5 bases each). The J call could be wrong; TRBJ2-7 is a better fit for the DNA end. Germline V gene data show CDR1 as LGHNA and CDR2 as YSLEER. The CDR3 is made up of 13 amino acids. CDR3 sequence reads: CASSPGTDYEQYF. CDR3 DNA sequence: TGCGCCAGCAGCCCGGGGACGGATTACGAGCAGTACTTC.